This T cell receptor beta chain was documented in a study of blood T cell repertoires in COVID-19. Study overall: The United States, Italy and Spain were the sources of the acute and convalescent COVID-19 samples. The analysed material was cDNA or gDNA that came from T cells, B-cell-depleted T cells, or PBMCs.

CDR3 length: 12 amino acids. Trimming removed 8 bases at V and 4 bases at J, with 8 bases between. Germline CDR1 reads MNHEY; CDR2 reads SVGAGI. In the authors' workflow: The authors estimated nucleated cell counts from reference gene primer amplification. Repertoires were generated with immunoSEQ multiplex PCR, while TCRdb's copy carries only in-frame clones and drops some. V, J and clone size reflect that table, while D and trimming were determined from the DNA. This sample has 70,000 or so clones; 88% occur once, and the top ten carry 1.4%. The TCR was taken from a human donor in a cohort sampled during active COVID-19. The sample consisted of peripheral blood. The chain joins TRBV6-5 to TRBJ2-2; D remains unclear. CDR3 residues: CASSPGTGELFF. CDR3 nucleotide sequence: TGTGCCAGCTCCCCCGGCACCGGGGAGCTGTTTTTT.